This T cell receptor (beta chain) emerged from a study of cytomegalovirus exposure and HLA in healthy donors. Points from the study as a whole: In an earlier analysis, productive rearrangement rates for most beta V segments clustered near 87% or 30%. A reported reduction in N-insertions relative to the roughly 700-donor mean was seen in an Asian-associated ancestry cluster in a later analysis. There were a few CMV-associated chains whose specificity for CMV antigens was confirmed in vitro.

A note on this clone: Its specificity is unknown.

Both 60 Vbeta primers and 13 Jbeta primers went into the PCR. Some clones are missing from TCRdb's copy, which holds only in-frame ones; the method was immunoSEQ multiplex PCR. This sample yields 160,000 or so clones, of which roughly 85% are seen a single time; 2% to 2.5% belongs to the top ten. Trimming took off 4 bases at V and 2 bases at J, with 10 bases between the two ends. This CDR3 has 14 amino acids. Germline V lookup: CDR1 SGHNT, CDR2 YYREEE (reference sequence). Whereas donors were nominally healthy upon sampling, unrecorded immune exposures were probable. This sequence originates from a man in his forties or fifties in good health and CMV-seronegative. Sequencing was done on a sample of PBMCs. The V gene is TRBV5-4, the J gene TRBJ1-3; D gene unclear. CDR3 nucleotide sequence: TGTGCCAGCAGCCTGCTCGGGGCTGGAAACACCATATATTTT. Its translation is CASSLLGAGNTIYF.